The 11 T cell receptor beta chains in this list originate from one sample, sequenced in a study of blood T cell repertoires in COVID-19. Generated by immunoSEQ multiplex PCR, the TCRdb table keeps only in-frame clones and is missing some. Here the sample spans over 150,000 clones, 78% being singletons. Sequencing used PBMCs or T cells enriched from blood (not recorded which). These receptors all stem from a woman aged 45-59 years who had recovered from COVID-19.

This clone was seen only once. This rearrangement joins TRBV11-1 to TRBJ1-4; the D is unclear. Between the trimmed V and J ends, which lost 5 bases and 7 bases, there was a span of 14 bases. The CDR3 is 14 amino acids. Germline CDR1 is SGHAT and CDR2 is FQDESV (reference sequence). CDR3 coding DNA: TGTGCCAGCAGCCCAATGGGCATTTTTGAAAAACTGTTTTTT. Translating gives CASSPMGIFEKLFF.

This rearrangement joins TRBV28 to TRBJ1-6; D is perhaps TRBD1 (5 bases). The CDR3 runs 16 residues. Germline V gene sequence: CDR1 MDHEN, CDR2 SYDVKM. Trimming cost V 7 bases and J 7 bases, with 20 bases left between them. Written as DNA, the CDR3 is TGTGCCAGCAACGACCCTGGGTACAGGCCCAATTCACCCCTCCACTTT. This gives the protein CASNDPGYRPNSPLHF.

This rearrangement joins TRBV11-2 to TRBJ2-1; 7 bases map to TRBD2. Per the germline V gene, CDR1 is SGHAT and CDR2 is FQNNGV. The V gene end was trimmed by 1 base and the J gene end by 4 bases; junction bases not matched to a gene: 4. This CDR3 contains 15 residues. CDR3 sequence reads: CASSLASGQYNEQFF. The CDR3 bases are TGTGCCAGCAGCTTAGCTAGCGGCCAATACAATGAGCAGTTCTTC.

This chain joins TRBV18 and TRBJ2-5; 14 positions agree with TRBD2. The germline V gene has CDR1 KGHSH and CDR2 LQKENI. The ends lost 3 bases at V and 5 bases at J; junction bases unmatched: 2. CDR3 length equals 15 residues. The CDR3 sequence: CASSPRLAGGETQYF. The CDR3 nucleotides are TGTGCCAGCTCACCCCGACTAGCGGGAGGGGAGACCCAGTACTTC.

The CDR3, as DNA: TGTGCCAGCGCTTCGGGACTAGCGGGAGGAGGCGCAGATACGCAGTATTTT. This encodes CASASGLAGGGADTQYF. This chain uses TRBV18 with TRBJ2-3, with TRBD2 identical over 15 bases. CDR3 size: 17 residues. Trimming cost V 8 bases and J 4 bases; bases outside gene matches: 10. Germline CDR1 reads KGHSH; CDR2 reads LQKENI. Variable domain in full (rest from reference TRBV18 and TRBJ2-3): NAGVMQNPRHLVRRRGQEARLRCSPMKGHSHVYWYRQLPEEGLKFMVYLQKENIIDESGMPKERFSAEFPKEGPSILRIQQVVRGDSAAYFCASASGLAGGGADTQYFGPGTRLTVL.

This clone was recorded a few times. The rearrangement joins TRBV18 to TRBJ1-2, with D unresolved. Germline V gives CDR1 KGHSH, CDR2 LQKENI. The V and J ends lost 8 bases and 8 bases respectively, with 18 bases between them. The CDR3 extends over 13 amino acids. The CDR3 loop reads CASRGEAYWGYTF. The CDR3 DNA is TGTGCCAGCCGCGGGGAGGCCTATTGGGGCTACACCTTC.

V and J are TRBV30 and TRBJ2-2; D is unresolved. Trimming took off 3 bases at V and 1 base at J, with 9 bases between the two ends. The CDR3 extends over 14 amino acids. Germline V gene sequence: CDR1 GTSNPN, CDR2 SVGIG (reference sequence). The CDR3 sequence is CAWRDSLNTGELFF. The CDR3 bases are TGTGCCTGGAGGGATAGCCTGAACACCGGGGAGCTGTTTTTT.

The chain employs TRBV30 and TRBJ1-2; perhaps TRBD1 as D (6 bases). The CDR3 length is 15 residues. The V and J ends lost 4 bases and 2 bases respectively, with 17 bases between them. CDR1 is GTSNPN, CDR2 SVGIG, per germline (reference sequence). The CDR3 DNA follows: TGTGCCTGGACCCAACAGGGCCCAGCAAACTATGGCTACACCTTC. Encoded protein: CAWTQQGPANYGYTF.

The chain joins TRBV6-5 to TRBJ1-5, with TRBD1 identical over 8 bases. This CDR3 region has 12 residues. After removal of 4 bases from V and 15 bases from J, the junction contained 8 bases not matched to a gene. Germline V gene sequence: CDR1 MNHEY, CDR2 SVGAGI. The CDR3 DNA sequence: TGTGCCAGCAGTTTGGGGGACAGGCGTCTGCATTTT. It codes for CASSLGDRRLHF.

The chain is built from TRBV2 and TRBJ1-5; 9 bases agree with TRBD1. Germline values: CDR1 SNHLY, CDR2 FYNNEI. The CDR3 loop spans 14 amino acids. Losses at the gene ends were 6 bases for V and 6 bases for J; bases not matched to a gene: 6. The CDR3 sequence: CASRGQGISQPQHF. For the CDR3, the DNA is TGTGCCAGCAGGGGACAGGGCATAAGTCAGCCCCAGCATTTT.

V usage is TRBV7-2 and J usage is TRBJ2-3, with 10 bases fitting TRBD1. Unmatched junction bases numbered 7, after V lost 5 bases and J lost 5 bases. Germline V gene data show CDR1 as SGHTA and CDR2 as FQGNSA. The CDR3 is 15 residues long. CDR3 in amino acids: CASSPGQGDGDTQYF. CDR3 sequence (DNA): TGTGCCAGCAGCCCAGGACAGGGGGACGGAGATACGCAGTATTTT.